This TCR beta chain is drawn from a study of blood T cell repertoires in COVID-19. About the research overall: COVID-19 samples from acute and convalescent phases originated in the United States, Italy and Spain. T cells, B-cell-depleted T cells, or PBMCs provided the cDNA or gDNA that served as material.

Under the authors' procedure: Amplification from reference gene primers served as the basis for estimated nucleated cell counts. Some clones are missing from TCRdb's copy, which holds only in-frame ones; the method was immunoSEQ multiplex PCR. V, J and clone size derive from that table, while D and trimming were established from the DNA sequence. This sample has 300,000 to 400,000 clones; 80% to 90% occur once, and the top ten carry just under 6.5%. This clone appeared a few times. This CDR3 has 17 amino acids. Germline lookup yields CDR1 PRHDT and CDR2 FYEKMQ (reference sequence). The J segment lost 5 bases and the V segment lost 5 bases, leaving 10 bases of the junction unmatched.

This chain connects TRBV13 to TRBJ2-5; the match to TRBD2 covers 14 bases. Sequencing used peripheral blood. The clonotype originates from a woman aged 50 to 60 with COVID-19, enrolled during active disease. The CDR3: CASSPGTSGRTGETQYF. CDR3 nucleotide sequence: TGTGCCAGCAGCCCAGGGACTAGCGGGAGAACAGGGGAGACCCAGTACTTC.